The 31 T cell receptor beta chains below all came from one sample that was sequenced in a study of Ad26.COV2.S vaccination and SARS-CoV-2 variants. Using immunoSEQ multiplex PCR, the repertoire was profiled, and TCRdb retains in-frame clones only, with some absent. The table lists around 450,000 clones, roughly 90% of them singletons, with around 3.6% in the top ten. Treatment noted: about 20 received Ad26.COV2.S at low or high dose, single or two shots; about 5 received placebo; per-sample allocation not given. Collection of samples fell on day 63 after the first vaccine or placebo injection. The sample in question was peripheral blood, obtained in a trial of Ad26.COV2.S vaccine versus placebo. The receptors were gathered from a person between 18 and 65 years old who received the Ad26.COV2.S COVID-19 vaccine or a placebo.

CDR3 loop: CASSVSSRGGHSGNTIYF. In DNA form, the CDR3 reads TGTGCCAGCAGCGTATCTTCAAGGGGAGGTCACTCTGGAAACACCATATATTTT. J is TRBJ1-3 and V is TRBV9, with TRBD1 as a possible D gene (5 bases). This CDR3 is 18 amino acids long. Trimming took 1 base from V and 0 from J, leaving 17 bases between them. The germline gives CDR1 SGDLS, CDR2 YYNGEE.

This chain connects TRBV2 to TRBJ2-5; possibly TRBD1 or TRBD2 for D (5 bases each). Germline loops: CDR1 SNHLY, CDR2 FYNNEI. The length of the CDR3 is 14 residues. V dropped 3 bases and J dropped 5 bases, with 13 bases sitting between them. As DNA, the CDR3 is TGTGCCAGCAGTGAGTTGCGAGGGGCGGAGACCCAGTACTTC. Its translation is CASSELRGAETQYF.

The chain couples TRBV4-3 to TRBJ2-3; D tentatively fits TRBD1 or TRBD2 (5 bases each). CDR3 length: 15 amino acids. CDR1 and CDR2 from the germline V gene are LGHNA and YSLEER. V was clipped by 0 bases and J by 2 bases, with 9 bases between them. CDR3 DNA sequence: TGCGCCAGCAGCCAAGACGTCGGGGCCACAGATACGCAGTATTTT. Its protein product is CASSQDVGATDTQYF.

The chain combines TRBV7-6 with TRBJ2-2, with D perhaps matching TRBD1 or TRBD2 (6 bases each). The length of the CDR3 is 16 residues. The germline gives CDR1 SGHVS, CDR2 FNYEAQ. V was pared by 4 bases and J by 2 bases, with 14 bases between. The CDR3 protein is CASSSKRGDNTGELFF. The CDR3 DNA reads as TGTGCCAGCAGCTCAAAGAGGGGGGACAACACCGGGGAGCTGTTTTTT.

The chain joins TRBV2 to TRBJ1-3; 9 bases agree with TRBD1. This CDR3 comprises 16 residues. The junction had 8 bases not matched to a gene; V was cut back by 6 bases and J by 2 bases. CDR1 is SNHLY, CDR2 FYNNEI, per germline. The CDR3 bases are TGTGCCAGCAGGGCAACCGGGACAGGGACTGGAAACACCATATATTTT. Translated: CASRATGTGTGNTIYF.

This chain uses TRBV19 with TRBJ2-1; the D call may be TRBD1 or TRBD2 (5 bases each). Trimming cost V 5 bases and J 7 bases, with 6 bases left between them. CDR3 length: 11 residues. Germline loops: CDR1 LNHDA, CDR2 SQIVND (reference sequence). CDR3 nucleotides: TGTGCCAGTAGTGGGGGAAATGAGCAGTTCTTC. This encodes CASSGGNEQFF.

The V and J genes are TRBV19 and TRBJ2-7; TRBD1 might be the D (5 bases). Germline V gene data show CDR1 as LNHDA and CDR2 as SQIVND (reference sequence). Trimming took off 7 bases at V and 6 bases at J, with 16 bases between the two ends. The CDR3 contains 13 residues. The DNA of the CDR3 is TGTGCCAGTACCCCGACAGAAGCAGGCGAGCAGTACTTC. Protein sequence: CASTPTEAGEQYF.

V and J are TRBV7-6 and TRBJ2-7, with no clear D. Germline V gives CDR1 SGHVS, CDR2 FNYEAQ. The CDR3 sequence is 17 residues long. V was shortened by 5 bases and J by 6 bases, with 26 bases between the two germline ends. CDR3 loop: CASSQLPGPPISPEQYF. CDR3 nucleotide sequence: TGTGCCAGCAGCCAGCTTCCCGGGCCGCCAATTTCCCCCGAGCAGTACTTC.

This chain links TRBV27 with TRBJ2-1, with D maybe TRBD1 (6 bases). The CDR3 totals 16 residues. The germline V and J ends were trimmed by 4 bases and 8 bases, with 21 bases remaining between them. CDR1 and CDR2 (germline): MNHEY, SMNVEV (reference sequence). For the CDR3, the DNA is TGTGCCAGCAGTTCCAGGGGTCCGCTGGCGTTGGATGAGCAGTTCTTC. This sequence encodes CASSSRGPLALDEQFF.

The chain uses TRBV10-3 and TRBJ2-5, with a weak D call TRBD1 (5 bases). The V gene lost 3 bases and the J gene lost 5 bases, with 10 bases spanning the gap. The germline CDR1 and CDR2 sequences are ENHRY and SYGVKD. This CDR3 comprises 13 residues. CDR3 coding DNA: TGTGCCATCAGTGACGGACAAGGGGAGACCCAGTACTTC. Its translation is CAISDGQGETQYF.

The chain uses TRBV6-2 or TRBV6-3 and TRBJ1-4; tentatively, D is TRBD1 (6 bases). Germline V lookup: CDR1 MNHEY, CDR2 SVGEGT. CDR3 length: 18 amino acids. V shed 5 bases and J shed 4 bases, with 23 bases lying between them. The CDR3 region is CASSDPTGSVTYNEKLFF. The CDR3 DNA is TGTGCCAGCAGTGACCCAACAGGGTCAGTCACCTATAATGAAAAACTGTTTTTT.

This chain connects TRBV6-6 to TRBJ1-1; D is unclear. Looked up from germline, CDR1 is MNHNY and CDR2 is SVGAGI (reference sequence). The V end was cut by 2 bases, the J end by 1 base, with 8 bases between. CDR3 length: 14 amino acids. CDR3 region: CASSYGQQNTEAFF. CDR3 DNA sequence: TGTGCCAGCAGTTACGGGCAGCAGAACACTGAAGCTTTCTTT.

The chain carries TRBV6-1 and TRBJ2-7; 7 nucleotides line up with TRBD1. The CDR3 is 13 residues long. The trim removed 0 bases at V and 6 bases at J, leaving 2 bases unmatched. Germline assignment: CDR1 MNHNS and CDR2 SASEGT. The CDR3 nucleotides read TGTGCCAGCAGTGAAGCGCCAGGGGGCGAGCAGTACTTC. It is translated as CASSEAPGGEQYF.

The rearrangement uses TRBV12-3 or TRBV12-4 and TRBJ2-3, with 9 bases lining up with TRBD1. V dropped 6 bases and J dropped 5; count of bases not matched to a gene: 3. The CDR3 is 13 residues long. The CDR3 region is CASSLDRGDTQYF. CDR3 nucleotides: TGTGCCAGCAGCCTGGACAGGGGAGATACGCAGTATTTT.

The gene calls are TRBV12-2 and TRBJ1-1. TRBV12-2 is given as a pseudogene. CDR3 length equals 14 residues. This chain's CDR3 is CASRLDCRNTEAFF. CDR3 bases: TGTGCAAGTCGCTTGGACTGCCGAAACACTGAAGCTTTCTTT.

This chain joins TRBV2 and TRBJ2-1; D possibly corresponds to TRBD2 (6 bases). CDR1 is SNHLY and CDR2 is FYNNEI in the germline V gene. The CDR3 runs 15 residues. Trimming pared 6 bases from V and 12 bases from J, leaving 24 bases between. The CDR3 reads CASSPQDYSRRGQFF. As DNA, the CDR3 is TGTGCCAGCAGCCCACAGGACTACTCCCGTCGGGGGCAGTTCTTC.

The chain employs TRBV12-3 or TRBV12-4 and TRBJ2-1, with 7 nucleotides matching TRBD1. The trim removed 5 bases at V and 3 bases at J, leaving 1 base unmatched. The CDR3 sequence is 13 residues long. CDR3 in amino acids: CASSRDSYNEQFF. Written as DNA, the CDR3 is TGTGCCAGCAGTCGGGACAGCTACAATGAGCAGTTCTTC.

The chain carries TRBV6-2 or TRBV6-3 and TRBJ1-5, with TRBD1 matching 8 bases. J lost 2 bases, V lost 3 bases, and 9 bases had no gene match. The CDR3 runs to 17 residues. The germline V gene has CDR1 MNHEY and CDR2 SVGEGT. The CDR3 sequence: CASSYGTGQGGNQPQHF. In DNA, the CDR3 is TGTGCCAGCAGTTATGGGACAGGCCAAGGGGGCAATCAGCCCCAGCATTTT.

This rearrangement joins TRBV6-2 or TRBV6-3 to TRBJ1-5; D uncertain. V lost 7 bases, J lost 6 bases, and 16 bases lay in between. Germline CDR1 reads MNHEY; CDR2 reads SVGEGT. The CDR3 is made up of 14 amino acids. For the CDR3, the DNA is TGTGCCAGCAACCCATACTCCACGAGTCAGCCCCAGCATTTT. Its protein is CASNPYSTSQPQHF.

The rearrangement links TRBV4-3 to TRBJ1-5, with TRBD1 as a possible D gene (5 bases). Germline-derived CDR1 and CDR2 are LGHNA and YSLEER. The V gene lost 0 bases and the J gene lost 5 bases, with 8 bases spanning the gap. CDR3 size: 14 residues. The CDR3 DNA follows: TGCGCCAGCAGCCAAGACGTGACAGATCAGCCCCAGCATTTT. It yields the protein CASSQDVTDQPQHF.

V and J are TRBV5-1 and TRBJ2-7, with D possibly TRBD1 on 5 matching bases. Germline lookup yields CDR1 SGHRS and CDR2 YFSETQ. The CDR3 extends over 16 amino acids. V lost 3 bases to trimming and J lost 5 bases, with 21 bases between them. CDR3 in DNA: TGCGCCAGCAGCTCCTATTTTACAGGCGGATTGGACGAGCAGTACTTC. It is translated as CASSSYFTGGLDEQYF. Supplemented by reference TRBV5-1 and TRBJ2-7, the full variable domain reads KAGVTQTPRYLIKTRGQQVTLSCSPISGHRSVSWYQQTPGQGLQFLFEYFSETQRNKGNFPGRFSGRQFSNSRSEMNVSTLELGDSALYLCASSSYFTGGLDEQYFGPGTRLTVT.

The rearrangement uses TRBV9 and TRBJ2-3; D unresolved. V lost 2 bases, J lost 0 bases, and 13 bases lay in between. This CDR3 contains 16 residues. The germline CDR1 and CDR2 sequences are SGDLS and YYNGEE. CDR3 sequence reads: CASSVGMGLSTDTQYF. CDR3 DNA sequence: TGTGCCAGCAGCGTTGGTATGGGTCTGAGCACAGATACGCAGTATTTT.

The CDR3 loop reads CASSLVGGSGEQYF. In DNA form, the CDR3 reads TGTGCCAGCAGCTTAGTTGGGGGGTCCGGCGAGCAGTACTTC. The genes are TRBV7-2 and TRBJ2-7; a possible D gene is TRBD2 (6 bases). Trimming pared 1 base from V and 6 bases from J, leaving 13 bases between. This CDR3 region has 14 residues. The germline CDR1 and CDR2 sequences are SGHTA and FQGNSA.

DNA of the CDR3: TGCGCCAGCAGTATAGTGGAAAACGGGGAGCTGTTTTTT. This codes for CASSIVENGELFF. The V gene is TRBV4-1, the J gene TRBJ2-2; no firm D call. The CDR3 is 13 amino acids. The V gene lost 6 bases and the J gene lost 7 bases, with 12 bases spanning the gap. Per germline, CDR1 MGHRA and CDR2 YSYEKL.

V and J are TRBV6-5 and TRBJ2-5, with 9 bases fitting TRBD1. The CDR3 consists of 15 residues. V trimming: 6 bases; J trimming: 1 base; junction bases outside the gene matches: 6. Germline V gene data show CDR1 as MNHEY and CDR2 as SVGAGI. This CDR3 reads CASRRQGGVQETQYF. The CDR3 DNA follows: TGTGCCAGCAGGCGACAGGGGGGGGTCCAAGAGACCCAGTACTTC.

The rearrangement uses TRBV5-1 and TRBJ2-2, with D possibly matching TRBD2 (6 bases). Germline V gives CDR1 SGHRS, CDR2 YFSETQ. V dropped 2 bases and J dropped 3 bases, with 8 bases sitting between them. This CDR3 is built from 14 residues. This CDR3 is CASSLWGDTGELFF. CDR3 in DNA: TGCGCCAGCAGCTTATGGGGGGACACCGGGGAGCTGTTTTTT. Full variable domain (outside the CDR3, taken from reference TRBV5-1 and TRBJ2-2): KAGVTQTPRYLIKTRGQQVTLSCSPISGHRSVSWYQQTPGQGLQFLFEYFSETQRNKGNFPGRFSGRQFSNSRSEMNVSTLELGDSALYLCASSLWGDTGELFFGEGSRLTVL.

The J gene is TRBJ2-1, the V gene TRBV30; D is possibly TRBD1 (6 bases). The CDR3 sequence is 12 residues long. CDR1 and CDR2 from the germline V gene are GTSNPN and SVGIG (reference sequence). V dropped 7 bases and J dropped 3 bases, with 10 bases sitting between them. The CDR3 reads CAFADSYNEQFF. The CDR3 DNA is TGTGCCTTCGCGGACAGCTACAATGAGCAGTTCTTC.

The chain links TRBV7-2 to TRBJ2-3; 9 bases map to TRBD2. This CDR3 has 16 residues. Germline V CDR1 and CDR2: SGHTA, FQGNSA. V trimming: 4 bases; J trimming: 1 base; junction bases outside the gene matches: 6. The chain's CDR3 is CASSSSPSGGTDTQYF. CDR3 in DNA: TGTGCCAGCAGCTCCTCCCCTAGCGGGGGCACAGATACGCAGTATTTT.

The chain couples TRBV6-5 to TRBJ1-1; TRBD1 might be the D (5 bases). The CDR3 extends over 15 amino acids. The germline V and J ends were trimmed by 5 bases and 0 bases, with 13 bases remaining between them. Germline V CDR1 and CDR2: MNHEY, SVGAGI. The CDR3 DNA reads as TGTGCCAGCAGTCGGAGACAGACCGTGAACACTGAAGCTTTCTTT. As protein: CASSRRQTVNTEAFF.

The V gene is TRBV7-2, the J gene TRBJ2-7; 11 nucleotides line up with TRBD2. The germline V gene encodes CDR1 SGHTA and CDR2 FQGNSA. V gave up 4 bases and J gave up 7 bases; unmatched junction bases: 12. This CDR3 is built from 16 residues. CDR3 DNA sequence: TGTGCCAGCAGCTCCCGAGTTAGCGGGGGGGCCTGGGAGCAGTACTTC. This sequence encodes CASSSRVSGGAWEQYF.

V and J are TRBV10-3 and TRBJ2-3; 10 nucleotides align to TRBD1. J gave up 5 bases and V 6 bases, and 5 bases lay outside the gene matches. Germline CDR1 is ENHRY and CDR2 is SYGVKD. The CDR3 length is 14 residues. For the CDR3, the DNA is TGTGCCATCAGGAAAGGGACAGGGGAAGATACGCAGTATTTT. Protein product: CAIRKGTGEDTQYF.